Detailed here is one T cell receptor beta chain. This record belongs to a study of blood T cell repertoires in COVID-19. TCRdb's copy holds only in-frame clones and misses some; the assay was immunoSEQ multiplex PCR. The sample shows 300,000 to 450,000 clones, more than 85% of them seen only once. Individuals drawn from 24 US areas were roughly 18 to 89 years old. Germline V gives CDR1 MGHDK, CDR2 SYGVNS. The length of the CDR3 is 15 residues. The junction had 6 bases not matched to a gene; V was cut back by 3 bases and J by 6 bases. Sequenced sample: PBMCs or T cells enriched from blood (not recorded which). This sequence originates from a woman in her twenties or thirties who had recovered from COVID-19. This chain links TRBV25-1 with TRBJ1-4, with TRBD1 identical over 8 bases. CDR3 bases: TGTGCCAGCAGTGATCCCGGACAGGGAGATGAAAAACTGTTTTTT. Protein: CASSDPGQGDEKLFF.